A single sample is the source of the 18 T cell receptor beta chains below, sequenced in a study of T cell changes during pregnancy in multiple sclerosis. The repertoire was sequenced with immunoSEQ multiplex PCR; TCRdb's copy has only in-frame clones and lacks some. The sample consists of some 44,000 clones, approximately 92% of them appearing once. The sequences come from CD4+ T cells from peripheral blood mononuclear cells, collected before pregnancy. The receptors here all came from a female donor with multiple sclerosis, enrolled in a pregnancy study.

The chain uses TRBV7-2 and TRBJ2-1, with TRBD2 matching 7 bases. The junction had 14 bases not matched to a gene; V was cut back by 4 bases and J by 8 bases. The CDR3 sequence is 16 residues long. Germline V lookup: CDR1 SGHTA, CDR2 FQGNSA. As DNA, the CDR3 is TGTGCCAGCAGCTCCGCTTCCGGCGGGGGATTCCATGAGCAGTTCTTC. Residues: CASSSASGGGFHEQFF.

J is TRBJ1-2 and V is TRBV9; D may be TRBD1 (5 bases). The CDR3 consists of 17 residues. In germline, CDR1 is SGDLS, CDR2 YYNGEE. Trimming cost V 2 bases and J 0 bases, with 17 bases left between them. Here the CDR3 reads CASSVRGDLAANYGYTF. The CDR3, as DNA: TGTGCCAGCAGCGTCCGGGGGGATTTAGCAGCTAACTATGGCTACACCTTC.

V is TRBV28 and J is TRBJ2-7, with 9 positions matching TRBD2. The CDR3 length is 11 residues. V dropped 6 bases and J dropped 7; count of bases not matched to a gene: 1. Looked up from germline, CDR1 is MDHEN and CDR2 is SYDVKM. CDR3 coding DNA: TGTGCCAGCAGGAGCGGGAGGGAGCAGTACTTC. Translated: CASRSGREQYF.

The V gene is TRBV5-1, the J gene TRBJ1-1; TRBD1 aligns across 7 bases. CDR3 size: 15 residues. In germline, CDR1 is SGHRS, CDR2 YFSETQ. The V gene end was trimmed by 4 bases and the J gene end by 0 bases; junction bases not matched to a gene: 6. The CDR3 loop is CASSPRTGLNTEAFF. The CDR3 region has the DNA TGCGCCAGCAGCCCCCGGACAGGATTGAACACTGAAGCTTTCTTT. Full variable domain (missing parts from reference TRBV5-1 and TRBJ1-1): KAGVTQTPRYLIKTRGQQVTLSCSPISGHRSVSWYQQTPGQGLQFLFEYFSETQRNKGNFPGRFSGRQFSNSRSEMNVSTLELGDSALYLCASSPRTGLNTEAFFGQGTRLTVV.

This clone was recorded a few times. The chain combines TRBV21-1 with TRBJ2-2; the table names TRBD1, a call not compared with the DNA. TRBV21-1 is recorded as a pseudogene. The CDR3 has 13 residues. CDR3 amino acids: CASSKEGTGELFF. Written as DNA, the CDR3 is TGTGCCAGCAGCAAAGAGGGGACCGGGGAGCTGTTTTTT.

The chain links TRBV20-1 to TRBJ2-7; TRBD1 might be the D (5 bases). CDR1 is DFQATT and CDR2 is SNEGSKA in the germline V gene (reference sequence). This CDR3 has 11 amino acids. Trimming removed 7 bases at V and 2 bases at J, with 9 bases between. CDR3 region: CSVRATYEQYF. The CDR3 coding sequence is TGCAGTGTCAGGGCCACCTACGAGCAGTACTTC.

The rearrangement uses TRBV5-6 and TRBJ1-2; TRBD1 matches at 7 bases. The CDR3 covers 14 residues. Germline assignment: CDR1 SGHDT and CDR2 YYEEEE. After removal of 4 bases from V and 3 bases from J, the junction contained 6 bases not matched to a gene. CDR3 residues: CASSDTDRDYGYTF. The CDR3 DNA reads TGTGCCAGCAGCGATACCGACAGGGACTATGGCTACACCTTC.

This clone turned up a few times. The V call is TRBV7-2, the J call TRBJ2-3, with 13 bases lining up with TRBD2. The length of the CDR3 is 17 residues. Trimming removed 2 bases from V and 6 bases from J; junction bases left unmatched: 8. Germline lookup yields CDR1 SGHTA and CDR2 FQGNSA. As DNA, the CDR3 is TGTGCCAGCAGCTTATACCCGGGACTAGCGGGAATGGATACGCAGTATTTT. It yields the protein CASSLYPGLAGMDTQYF. Filled out from reference TRBV7-2 and TRBJ2-3, the complete variable domain reads GAGVSQSPSNKVTEKGKDVELRCDPISGHTALYWYRQSLGQGLEFLIYFQGNSAPDKSGLPSDRFSAERTGGSVSTLTIQRTQQEDSAVYLCASSLYPGLAGMDTQYFGPGTRLTVL.

The chain employs TRBV27 and TRBJ1-2; TRBD1 agrees at 12 bases. After removal of 6 bases from V and 3 bases from J, the junction contained 8 bases not matched to a gene. The germline gives CDR1 MNHEY, CDR2 SMNVEV (reference sequence). The CDR3 is made up of 16 amino acids. CDR3 sequence reads: CASRRDRGQEDYGYTF. The DNA for the CDR3 is TGTGCCAGCAGAAGGGACAGGGGGCAAGAGGACTATGGCTACACCTTC.

The rearrangement uses TRBV10-3 and TRBJ2-7, with 13 bases identical to TRBD2. The V segment lost 0 bases and the J segment 2 bases; nucleotides outside the gene matches: 1. Germline-derived CDR1 and CDR2 are ENHRY and SYGVKD. This CDR3 contains 16 residues. CDR3 coding DNA: TGTGCCATCAGTGAGTCAGGGACTAGCGGGGCCTACGAGCAGTACTTC. Translated, it gives CAISESGTSGAYEQYF.

In nucleotides, the CDR3 is TGTGCCAGTAGTTTAAGCGGGAGCACAGATACGCAGTATTTT. Its translation: CASSLSGSTDTQYF. The V call is TRBV19, the J call TRBJ2-3; maybe TRBD2 (6 bases). The CDR3 totals 14 residues. Deletions cut 5 bases from V and 0 bases from J, with 9 bases between. The germline V gene has CDR1 LNHDA and CDR2 SQIVND (reference sequence).

V is TRBV5-1 and J is TRBJ1-1; D perhaps matches TRBD1 (6 bases). The CDR3 contains 14 residues. V lost 0 bases, J lost 6 bases, and 12 bases lay in between. Looked up from germline, CDR1 is SGHRS and CDR2 is YFSETQ. In DNA, the CDR3 is TGCGCCAGCAGCTTGGGCAGGGGAGGGGCTGAAGCTTTCTTT. Amino acid sequence: CASSLGRGGAEAFF. The full variable domain, its missing parts supplied by reference TRBV5-1 and TRBJ1-1, is KAGVTQTPRYLIKTRGQQVTLSCSPISGHRSVSWYQQTPGQGLQFLFEYFSETQRNKGNFPGRFSGRQFSNSRSEMNVSTLELGDSALYLCASSLGRGGAEAFFGQGTRLTVV.

The V gene is TRBV15, the J gene TRBJ1-4, with D perhaps TRBD1 (6 bases). V dropped 0 bases and J dropped 4 bases, with 12 bases sitting between them. The germline gives CDR1 LNHNV, CDR2 YYDKDF (reference sequence). The CDR3 is 16 amino acids. CDR3 sequence reads: CATSRDMARGNEKLFF. CDR3 DNA: TGTGCCACCAGCAGAGATATGGCCAGGGGTAATGAAAAACTGTTTTTT. The variable domain in full, completed from reference TRBV15 and TRBJ1-4, reads DAMVIQNPRYQVTQFGKPVTLSCSQTLNHNVMYWYQQKSSQAPKLLFHYYDKDFNNEADTPDNFQSRRPNTSFCFLDIRSPGLGDTAMYLCATSRDMARGNEKLFFGSGTQLSVL.

The chain couples TRBV5-5 to TRBJ2-6, with D perhaps matching TRBD1 (6 bases). The germline gives CDR1 SGHKS, CDR2 YYEKEE (reference sequence). The CDR3 runs to 15 residues. V was trimmed by 4 bases and J by 3 bases, leaving 11 bases between them. The DNA of the CDR3 is TGTGCCAGCAGCATGAACAGGGTTGGGGCCAACGTCCTGACTTTC. Protein sequence: CASSMNRVGANVLTF. Looking up the rest from reference TRBV5-5 and TRBJ2-6 gives the full variable domain: DAGVTQSPTHLIKTRGQQVTLRCSPISGHKSVSWYQQVLGQGPQFIFQYYEKEERGRGNFPDRFSARQFPNYSSELNVNALLLGDSALYLCASSMNRVGANVLTFGAGSRLTVL.

This clone was seen a handful of times. This chain connects TRBV2 to TRBJ1-4, with 10 bases matching TRBD1. This CDR3 has 15 residues. V was clipped by 4 bases and J by 6 bases; unmatched bases: 5. CDR1 and CDR2 (germline): SNHLY, FYNNEI. In nucleotides, the CDR3 is TGTGCCAGCAGTGCCCCCGGGACAGGGGATGAAAAACTGTTTTTT. It translates to CASSAPGTGDEKLFF.

This chain uses TRBV27 with TRBJ2-5, with D possibly matching TRBD2 (5 bases). This CDR3 spans 16 amino acids. Germline lookup yields CDR1 MNHEY and CDR2 SMNVEV (reference sequence). V shed 2 bases and J shed 2 bases, with 15 bases lying between them. For the CDR3, the DNA is TGTGCCAGCAGTTTAGAGGGCAGGCGGCTACAAGAGACCCAGTACTTC. It codes for CASSLEGRRLQETQYF.

The chain couples TRBV18 to TRBJ1-1; D is undetermined. The CDR3 loop spans 13 amino acids. CDR1 is KGHSH, CDR2 LQKENI, per germline. Trimming stripped 3 bases from V and 0 bases from J, with 5 bases between. CDR3 residues: CASSPQMNTEAFF. In DNA, the CDR3 is TGTGCCAGCTCACCTCAAATGAACACTGAAGCTTTCTTT. Full variable domain (rest looked up from reference TRBV18 and TRBJ1-1): NAGVMQNPRHLVRRRGQEARLRCSPMKGHSHVYWYRQLPEEGLKFMVYLQKENIIDESGMPKERFSAEFPKEGPSILRIQQVVRGDSAAYFCASSPQMNTEAFFGQGTRLTVV.

The V and J genes are TRBV7-9 and TRBJ2-3; 7 bases match TRBD1. The CDR3 consists of 16 residues. Unmatched junction bases numbered 11, after V lost 5 bases and J lost 3 bases. Germline V gene lookup returns CDR1 SEHNR and CDR2 FQNEAQ (reference sequence). The CDR3 loop reads CASSPYRDRRTDTQYF. CDR3 coding DNA: TGTGCCAGCAGCCCTTACCGGGACAGAAGGACAGATACGCAGTATTTT.